This TCR beta chain was retrieved from a study of vaccination effects on CD4 cells after COVID-19. Pools of viral peptides were used by the ViraFEST assay to expand antigen-specific CD4+ T cells ahead of sequencing. With more than 9 days of culture completed, CD4+ T cells were isolated. Participants each got two BNT162b2 or mRNA-1273 vaccine doses. Germline V gives CDR1 SNHLY, CDR2 FYNNEI. This CDR3 has 13 amino acids. After removal of 5 bases from V and 6 bases from J, the junction contained 7 bases not matched to a gene. A note on this clone: Its matching antigen is unknown.

Some clones are missing from TCRdb's copy, which holds only in-frame ones; the method was immunoSEQ multiplex PCR. The table shows fewer than 30,000 clones, with about four fifths occurring only once. The J gene is TRBJ2-7, the V gene TRBV2; TRBD2 matches at 7 bases. The sample consisted of CD4+ T cells from PBMCs cultured with HCoV-NL63 spike peptides, taken after COVID-19 vaccination. The receptor comes from a human donor who received a COVID-19 vaccine. Some clones in this sample may be carry-over from other donors' samples. The chain's CDR3 is CASSREASAEQYV. The DNA of the CDR3 is TGTGCCAGCAGTCGGGAGGCCTCGGCCGAGCAGTACGTC.